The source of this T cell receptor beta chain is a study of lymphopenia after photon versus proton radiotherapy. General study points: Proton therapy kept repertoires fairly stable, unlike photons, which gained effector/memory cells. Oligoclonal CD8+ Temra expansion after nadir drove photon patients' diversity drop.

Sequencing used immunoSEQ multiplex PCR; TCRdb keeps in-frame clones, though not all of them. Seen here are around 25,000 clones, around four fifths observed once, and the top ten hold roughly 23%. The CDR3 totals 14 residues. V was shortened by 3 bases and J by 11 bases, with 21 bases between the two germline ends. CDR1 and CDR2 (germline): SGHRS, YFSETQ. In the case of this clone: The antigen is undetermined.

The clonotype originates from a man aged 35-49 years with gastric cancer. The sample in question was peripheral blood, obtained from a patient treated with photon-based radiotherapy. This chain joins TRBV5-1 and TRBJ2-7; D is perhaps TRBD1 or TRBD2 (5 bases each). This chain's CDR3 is CASSSGTLLGWEYF. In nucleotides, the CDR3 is TGCGCCAGCAGCTCCGGGACCCTCCTCGGTTGGGAGTACTTC.